Presented here are 21 T cell receptor beta chains from one specimen sequenced in a study of identical twins. MiXCR, run by TCRdb on the 5' RACE reads, gives a single entry per CDR3 protein. The sample records a few hundred thousand distinct CDR3 sequences, around 8.3% being singletons. The same sample was also studied in work on yellow fever vaccine responses in identical twins.

Sequenced sample: CD8+ T cells sorted from blood. The receptors stem from a woman aged 18 to 35 in good health.

This clonotype was recorded many times. V usage is TRBV7-8 and J usage is TRBJ2-5, with TRBD2 matching over 8 bases. The CDR3 is made up of 16 amino acids. The germline CDR1 and CDR2 sequences are SGHVS and FQNEAQ. The ends lost 2 bases at V and 5 bases at J; junction bases unmatched: 10. Written as DNA, the CDR3 is TGTGCCAGCAGCTTAACCCCAGCGGGGGATAAGGAGACCCAGTACTTC. This gives the protein CASSLTPAGDKETQYF.

The CDR3 DNA is TGTGCCAGCAGTCCAAGCGGGTCGAGCACAGATACGCAGTATTTT. Its protein is CASSPSGSSTDTQYF. The J gene is TRBJ2-3, the V gene TRBV11-2; maybe TRBD2 (6 bases). Trimming pared 6 bases from V and 0 bases from J, leaving 13 bases between. Germline values: CDR1 SGHAT, CDR2 FQNNGV. The CDR3 loop spans 15 amino acids.

This clonotype occurred many times. This chain joins TRBV3-1 and TRBJ2-3, with 10 bases that match TRBD2. The germline V gene encodes CDR1 LGHDT and CDR2 YNNKEL (reference sequence). There are 16 residues in the CDR3. The V gene end was trimmed by 2 bases and the J gene end by 4 bases; junction bases not matched to a gene: 6. CDR3 DNA: TGTGCCAGCAGCCAAATCACTAGCGGGGTAGCAGATACGCAGTATTTT. Protein sequence: CASSQITSGVADTQYF.

V and J are TRBV29-1 and TRBJ2-2; D is ambiguous. The CDR3 totals 14 residues. Trimming shortened V by 2 bases and J by 6 bases, and 13 bases separated the two germline ends. In germline, CDR1 is SQVTM, CDR2 ANQGSEA. CDR3 nucleotides: TGCAGCGTTGAATGGGCGCTCCCATCCGGGGAGCTGTTTTTT. It yields the protein CSVEWALPSGELFF.

A note on this clonotype: Compared with germline, one end of the junction differs, possibly owing to a read error. The rearrangement uses TRBV7-7 and TRBJ1-4, with no clear D. This CDR3 has 11 residues. Germline V gene lookup returns CDR1 SSHAT and CDR2 FNYEAQ (reference sequence). In nucleotides, the CDR3 is TGTGCTAGCAGCTTAGGGCGAAAACTGTTTTTT. Its protein is CASSLGRKLFF.

The V gene is TRBV24-1, the J gene TRBJ2-2, with D unclear. From germline, CDR1 is KGHDR and CDR2 SFDVKD. V lost 7 bases, J lost 6 bases, and 14 bases lay in between. This CDR3 region has 14 residues. Here the CDR3 DNA reads TGTGCCACCAGCCAGGATGCCCTGTCCGGGGAGCTGTTTTTT. Its translation is CATSQDALSGELFF.

This clonotype was detected many times. The genes are TRBV6-5 and TRBJ2-3; possibly TRBD1 or TRBD2 for D (5 bases each). CDR1 is MNHEY, CDR2 SVGAGI, per germline. The CDR3 extends over 15 amino acids. Trimming shortened V by 4 bases and J by 4 bases, and 15 bases separated the two germline ends. The CDR3 loop is CASSLGVDGPDTQYF. The DNA of the CDR3 is TGTGCCAGCAGTTTGGGGGTGGATGGGCCAGATACGCAGTATTTT.

Only a few counts were recorded for this clonotype. The chain combines TRBV5-6 with TRBJ2-1; D might be TRBD1 (6 bases). CDR3 length: 11 residues. Between the trimmed V and J ends, which lost 5 bases and 8 bases, there was a span of 8 bases. Germline CDR1 and CDR2: SGHDT and YYEEEE. Here the CDR3 reads CASRQGYEQFF. As DNA, the CDR3 is TGTGCCAGCAGACAGGGTTATGAGCAGTTCTTC.

This clonotype was seen more than once but under ten times. V and J are TRBV27 and TRBJ2-7; 9 bases align to TRBD1. Trimming took 6 bases from V and 4 from J; bases not matched to a gene: 4. This CDR3 has 13 amino acids. Germline loops: CDR1 MNHEY, CDR2 SMNVEV (reference sequence). The CDR3 nucleotides read TGTGCCAGCAGACACAGGGGGCCTTACGAGCAGTACTTC. Translating it yields CASRHRGPYEQYF.

This clonotype appeared a few times. The chain joins TRBV20-1 to TRBJ2-3, with 9 bases aligning to TRBD1. The germline gives CDR1 DFQATT, CDR2 SNEGSKA (reference sequence). The CDR3 sequence is 14 residues long. The CDR3 bases are TGCAGCGCTTGGGGGACAGGGACCACAGATACGCAGTATTTT. Its translation: CSAWGTGTTDTQYF.

CDR3 sequence: CASSSYRDRGETQYF. CDR3 DNA sequence: TGTGCCAGCAGCTCCTACCGGGACAGGGGAGAGACCCAGTACTTC. The chain recombines TRBV11-2 with TRBJ2-5; 10 bases are a match to TRBD1. Unmatched junction bases numbered 6, after V lost 4 bases and J lost 4 bases. This CDR3 is built from 15 residues. Germline V lookup: CDR1 SGHAT, CDR2 FQNNGV.

This chain joins TRBV13 and TRBJ2-2, with 7 bases aligning to TRBD2. Germline CDR1 reads PRHDT; CDR2 reads FYEKMQ (reference sequence). Losses at the gene ends were 7 bases for V and 1 base for J; bases not matched to a gene: 6. The CDR3 is 15 amino acids. This CDR3 is CASTSRGENTGELFF. The CDR3 coding sequence is TGTGCCAGCACCTCCCGGGGGGAGAACACCGGGGAGCTGTTTTTT.

This clonotype has ten or more counts. The rearrangement links TRBV3-1 to TRBJ1-2; D unresolved. Germline loops: CDR1 LGHDT, CDR2 YNNKEL (reference sequence). The CDR3 is 15 residues long. Between the trimmed V and J ends, which lost 1 base and 8 bases, there was a span of 17 bases. As DNA, the CDR3 is TGTGCCAGCAGCCAAGCAGTGAGGCCCAAGGACGGCTACACCTTC. Encoded protein: CASSQAVRPKDGYTF.

The V call is TRBV7-9, the J call TRBJ2-1; D is uncertain. The CDR3 loop spans 11 amino acids. With 6 bases removed from V and 5 bases from J, the gap between germline ends came to 5 bases. Germline V gene lookup returns CDR1 SEHNR and CDR2 FQNEAQ (reference sequence). The CDR3, as DNA: TGTGCCAGCAGAAGAAACAATGAGCAGTTCTTC. It is translated as CASRRNNEQFF.

The table lists this clonotype with a few counts. V usage is TRBV20-1 and J usage is TRBJ2-7, with 9 nucleotides matching TRBD1. Germline values: CDR1 DFQATT, CDR2 SNEGSKA (reference sequence). V lost 1 base and J lost 2; bases outside the gene matches: 9. This CDR3 contains 16 residues. CDR3 DNA: TGCAGTGCTAGAGTTGGCCGGGACAGGGTTCCCTACGAGCAGTACTTC. As protein: CSARVGRDRVPYEQYF.

This clonotype was seen only a few times. This chain joins TRBV12-3 or TRBV12-4 and TRBJ2-2; 7 bases map to TRBD2. The V gene end was trimmed by 5 bases and the J gene end by 5 bases; junction bases not matched to a gene: 5. CDR3 size: 14 residues. CDR3 residues: CASSPPSGTGELFF. Here the CDR3 DNA reads TGTGCCAGCAGTCCTCCTAGCGGTACCGGGGAGCTGTTTTTT.

V and J are TRBV19 and TRBJ2-7; 8 nucleotides match TRBD1. The CDR3 sequence is 15 residues long. Germline CDR1 reads LNHDA; CDR2 reads SQIVND (reference sequence). Unmatched junction bases numbered 9, after V lost 8 bases and J lost 0 bases. CDR3 in DNA: TGTGCCAGTGCCCAGTCAGGGGGCCCCTCCTACGAGCAGTACTTC. This codes for CASAQSGGPSYEQYF.

CDR3 protein: CASSPLGGTVTDGTDTQYF. In nucleotides, the CDR3 is TGTGCCAGCAGCCCATTGGGCGGGACAGTTACGGATGGCACAGATACGCAGTATTTT. The rearrangement joins TRBV11-1 to TRBJ2-3, with a weak D call TRBD1 (7 bases). There are 19 residues in the CDR3. V was shortened by 5 bases and J by 1 base, with 25 bases between the two germline ends. Germline lookup yields CDR1 SGHAT and CDR2 FQDESV (reference sequence).

This clonotype was seen at least ten times. The CDR3 protein is CASSQDRGQLSGNTIYF. CDR3 nucleotides: TGCGCCAGCAGCCAAGATAGAGGACAGCTGTCTGGAAACACCATATATTTT. The chain is built from TRBV4-3 and TRBJ1-3, with D possibly being TRBD1 (6 bases). The CDR3 runs to 17 residues. Trimming took off 0 bases at V and 1 base at J, with 13 bases between the two ends. Germline CDR1 is LGHNA and CDR2 is YSLEER.

This clonotype appeared many times. The chain couples TRBV13 to TRBJ2-7; 7 nucleotides line up with TRBD1. The CDR3 is 14 amino acids. V trimming: 4 bases; J trimming: 0 bases; junction bases outside the gene matches: 3. Germline V gene sequence: CDR1 PRHDT, CDR2 FYEKMQ (reference sequence). The CDR3 region is CASSYRDSSYEQYF. Written as DNA, the CDR3 is TGTGCCAGCAGCTACCGGGACAGCTCCTACGAGCAGTACTTC.

This clonotype was counted a few times. The chain joins TRBV5-6 to TRBJ2-7; D is perhaps TRBD1 (5 bases). The CDR3 has 14 residues. Germline V CDR1 and CDR2: SGHDT, YYEEEE. Trimming removed 2 bases from V and 5 bases from J, with 14 bases in between. CDR3 DNA: TGTGCCAGCAGCTTCGGGCAGGGAATCAACGAGCAGTACTTC. This encodes CASSFGQGINEQYF.